The 9 T cell receptor beta chains presented below share a single source sample, sequenced in a study of shared clonotypes between healthy human individuals. Libraries were prepared by immunoSEQ multiplex PCR; TCRdb keeps only in-frame clonotypes and omits some of them. The sample includes about 470,000 clones, 70% to 80% of them seen just once. The material sequenced was PBMCs. Receptors were obtained from a woman between 40 and 55 years old in good health. Some clones in this sample may be carry-over from other donors' samples.

The V and J genes are TRBV9 and TRBJ2-1; 8 bases fit TRBD2. V lost 2 bases, J lost 2 bases, and 9 bases stayed unmatched. The CDR3 sequence is 17 residues long. The germline gives CDR1 SGDLS, CDR2 YYNGEE. For the CDR3, the DNA is TGTGCCAGCAGCGTTTCTTCTAGCGGGCGGGCCTACAATGAGCAGTTCTTC. It is translated as CASSVSSSGRAYNEQFF.

The chain has TRBV6-1 and TRBJ2-1; 13 bases are a match to TRBD2. Losses at the gene ends were 8 bases for V and 8 bases for J; bases not matched to a gene: 6. Germline V lookup: CDR1 MNHNS, CDR2 SASEGT. The CDR3 extends over 14 amino acids. The CDR3 sequence: CASLGLAGVDEQFF. CDR3 sequence (DNA): TGTGCCAGCCTCGGACTAGCGGGAGTGGATGAGCAGTTCTTC.

The rearrangement joins TRBV28 to TRBJ1-4, with a tentative D call TRBD1 (5 bases). With 7 bases removed from V and 4 bases from J, the gap between germline ends came to 13 bases. In germline, CDR1 is MDHEN, CDR2 SYDVKM. The CDR3 contains 14 residues. Here the CDR3 reads CASKTGAFNEKLFF. CDR3 nucleotides: TGTGCCAGCAAGACCGGGGCCTTTAATGAAAAACTGTTTTTT.

This clone was detected once. The rearrangement joins TRBV4-2 to TRBJ2-2, with 7 bases lining up with TRBD1. V lost 2 bases to trimming and J lost 5 bases; unmatched junction nucleotides: 8. The CDR3 totals 16 residues. Germline V lookup: CDR1 LGHNA, CDR2 YNFKEQ. As DNA, the CDR3 is TGTGCCAGCAGCCAACTCTCACAGGGGCGGACCGGGGAGCTGTTTTTT. Encoded protein: CASSQLSQGRTGELFF.

This chain uses TRBV7-8 with TRBJ2-1; TRBD2 aligns across 7 bases. With V trimmed by 0 bases and J by 7 bases, 12 bases remained unmatched. The CDR3 length is 17 residues. Germline V CDR1 and CDR2: SGHVS, FQNEAQ. CDR3 in DNA: TGTGCCAGCAGCTTAGCTGTCCGGCGGGAGAAATCTAATGAGCAGTTCTTC. This translates into CASSLAVRREKSNEQFF.

CDR3 in DNA: TGTGCCAGCAGAGGGGGGGAGAATGAAAAACTGTTTTTT. Its protein is CASRGGENEKLFF. V is TRBV4-2 and J is TRBJ1-4; D may be TRBD1 (6 bases). Trimming stripped 6 bases from V and 5 bases from J, with 10 bases between. From germline, CDR1 is LGHNA and CDR2 YNFKEQ. This CDR3 spans 13 amino acids.

In nucleotides, the CDR3 is TGTGCCAGCTCAGCGGGAGACGCCGGGGAGCTGTTTTTT. Translated, it gives CASSAGDAGELFF. The chain joins TRBV18 to TRBJ2-2, with 7 bases aligning to TRBD2. J was trimmed by 6 bases and V by 5 bases; bases with no gene match: 3. This CDR3 comprises 13 residues. Per the germline V gene, CDR1 is KGHSH and CDR2 is LQKENI.

The rearrangement uses TRBV4-1 and TRBJ2-1; 15 bases are shared with TRBD2. Trimming cost V 1 base and J 12 bases; bases outside gene matches: 4. Germline V gene lookup returns CDR1 MGHRA and CDR2 YSYEKL. This CDR3 contains 15 residues. The CDR3 DNA reads as TGCGCCAGCAGCCAAGGGGGACTAGCGGGAGGATCGCAGTTCTTC. Translation gives CASSQGGLAGGSQFF.

The J gene is TRBJ2-7, the V gene TRBV5-1; D is possibly TRBD1 (6 bases). The germline CDR1 and CDR2 sequences are SGHRS and YFSETQ. V lost 2 bases and J lost 1, with 13 bases in between. CDR3 length equals 15 residues. The DNA of the CDR3 is TGCGCCAGCAGCTTTGACGGACAGCGATCCTACGAGCAGTACTTC. Translation: CASSFDGQRSYEQYF.